These 13 T cell receptor beta chains were sequenced from one sample in a study of T cell responses to AZD1222 COVID-19 vaccine. The protocol was immunoSEQ multiplex PCR, while the TCRdb copy is restricted to in-frame clones and leaves out a portion. Here the sample spans about 76,000 clones, 70% to 90% being singletons. This sample comprised peripheral blood, obtained on day 0 of AZD1222 vaccination. Receptors were obtained from an adult in good health.

The J gene is TRBJ2-5, the V gene TRBV14; D remains ambiguous. Germline V gene sequence: CDR1 SGHDN, CDR2 FVKESK. V lost 1 base and J lost 4, with 10 bases in between. The CDR3 loop spans 14 amino acids. The CDR3 protein is CASSQVGFGETQYF. In DNA, the CDR3 is TGTGCCAGCAGCCAAGTGGGGTTCGGAGAGACCCAGTACTTC.

The chain has TRBV27 and TRBJ2-3; 7 nucleotides match TRBD2. The germline gives CDR1 MNHEY, CDR2 SMNVEV (reference sequence). The CDR3 contains 18 residues. V lost 5 bases to trimming and J lost 0 bases; unmatched junction nucleotides: 14. Written as DNA, the CDR3 is TGTGCCAGCAGTCTTAAACTTACTAGCGCTCTTAGCACAGATACGCAGTATTTT. Translation: CASSLKLTSALSTDTQYF.

This clone was observed a few times. This rearrangement joins TRBV4-1 to TRBJ1-1; TRBD1 agrees at 8 bases. The CDR3 length is 15 residues. CDR1 is MGHRA and CDR2 is YSYEKL in the germline V gene. The ends lost 2 bases at V and 4 bases at J; junction bases unmatched: 6. DNA of the CDR3: TGCGCCAGCAGCCAACCCGACAGGGGAACCACTGAAGCTTTCTTT. Its protein is CASSQPDRGTTEAFF.

The CDR3 spells CASSSSNRALYNEQFF. CDR3 in DNA: TGTGCCAGCAGTTCTTCCAACAGGGCCCTCTACAATGAGCAGTTCTTC. The rearrangement links TRBV6-5 to TRBJ2-1, with TRBD1 as a possible D gene (6 bases). CDR1 and CDR2 from the germline V gene are MNHEY and SVGAGI. The V and J ends lost 4 bases and 3 bases respectively, with 16 bases between them. The CDR3 sequence is 16 residues long.

V and J are TRBV11-2 and TRBJ1-2; no clear D gene. Germline CDR1 and CDR2: SGHAT and FQNNGV. The CDR3 runs to 14 residues. V dropped 2 bases and J dropped 3 bases, with 10 bases sitting between them. The CDR3 loop reads CASSLYSTDYGYTF. The CDR3 DNA follows: TGTGCCAGCAGCTTATACAGCACAGACTATGGCTACACCTTC.

The rearrangement joins TRBV10-3 to TRBJ1-5, with D possibly being TRBD1 (5 bases). Germline V gene data show CDR1 as ENHRY and CDR2 as SYGVKD. The V gene lost 4 bases and the J gene lost 6 bases, with 19 bases spanning the gap. This CDR3 comprises 16 residues. The CDR3 loop is CAISGRPPGDGQPQHF. In nucleotides, the CDR3 is TGTGCCATCAGTGGGAGGCCACCGGGGGATGGTCAGCCCCAGCATTTT.

The chain carries TRBV7-3 and TRBJ2-4; 8 bases are a match to TRBD1. CDR1 and CDR2 from the germline V gene are SGHTA and FQGTGA. The junction had 9 bases not matched to a gene; V was cut back by 5 bases and J by 15 bases. The CDR3 has 12 amino acids. For the CDR3, the DNA is TGTGCCAGCAGCACTGGACAGGGAAGCTGGTACTTC. The encoded protein is CASSTGQGSWYF.

The chain uses TRBV27 and TRBJ2-3, with 11 bases identical to TRBD2. The germline CDR1 and CDR2 sequences are MNHEY and SMNVEV (reference sequence). Losses at the gene ends were 5 bases for V and 7 bases for J; bases not matched to a gene: 8. The CDR3 is 15 residues long. The CDR3: CASSILAGGPHTQYF. CDR3 DNA: TGTGCCAGCAGTATATTAGCGGGGGGGCCACATACGCAGTATTTT.

This sequence joins TRBV7-2 and TRBJ1-2, with TRBD1 identical over 7 bases. The V segment lost 5 bases and the J segment 10 bases; nucleotides outside the gene matches: 7. This CDR3 is built from 12 residues. Germline V gene sequence: CDR1 SGHTA, CDR2 FQGNSA. The CDR3 region is CASSERQGVYTF. The CDR3 DNA follows: TGTGCCAGCAGCGAGAGACAGGGTGTCTACACCTTC.

This rearrangement joins TRBV28 to TRBJ1-1; 8 nucleotides agree with TRBD1. Trimming at V came to 6 bases and at J to 4 bases, leaving 4 bases not matched to a gene. The CDR3 is 13 residues long. Germline assignment: CDR1 MDHEN and CDR2 SYDVKM. CDR3 sequence (DNA): TGTGCCAGCAGGGCAGGGGGCGGCACTGAAGCTTTCTTT. Its protein is CASRAGGGTEAFF.

This rearrangement joins TRBV27 to TRBJ2-5; D is perhaps TRBD2 (6 bases). Germline CDR1 MNHEY, CDR2 SMNVEV (reference sequence). The CDR3 is 16 residues long. V dropped 5 bases and J dropped 1 base, with 17 bases sitting between them. CDR3 sequence reads: CASSPLAPHPQETQYF. CDR3 nucleotides: TGTGCCAGCAGTCCACTAGCTCCGCACCCCCAAGAGACCCAGTACTTC.

This chain joins TRBV19 and TRBJ1-1; D remains unclear. Germline V gives CDR1 LNHDA, CDR2 SQIVND (reference sequence). The V end lost 1 base, the J end lost 0 bases, and 15 bases lay between the germline ends. CDR3 length: 17 amino acids. For the CDR3, the DNA is TGTGCCAGTAGTATAGGTCGCGGGGTTGGGGTGAACACTGAAGCTTTCTTT. It encodes CASSIGRGVGVNTEAFF.

The gene calls are TRBV6-5 and TRBJ1-1; 10 bases fit TRBD1. CDR1 is MNHEY, CDR2 SVGAGI, per germline. The trim removed 7 bases at V and 11 bases at J, leaving 16 bases unmatched. The CDR3 length is 15 residues. The CDR3, as DNA: TGTGCCAGCACTAACAAAGGGGCGACAGGGGGCATGGCTTTCTTT. Amino acid sequence: CASTNKGATGGMAFF.